Shown below are 20 T cell receptor beta chains from a single sample sequenced in a study of T-cell reconstitution after alpha-beta-depleted transplantation in children. The TCRbeta library was prepared with unique molecular identifiers. A single record per CDR3 protein comes from TCRdb applying MiXCR to the PCR reads. This table has 900,000 or so distinct CDR3 sequences, roughly 15% appearing once. The specimen comprised PBMCs, mostly from graft donor cells, sampled 360 days after TCRalphabeta/CD19-depleted stem cell transplant. The source of these receptors is a male patient younger than 18 who had a stem cell transplant for acute lymphoblastic leukemia, so the T cells may come from the graft donor.

The sample holds many counts of this clonotype. The chain joins TRBV14 to TRBJ1-6; maybe TRBD1 (5 bases). Germline-derived CDR1 and CDR2 are SGHDN and FVKESK. The germline V and J ends were trimmed by 1 base and 6 bases, with 10 bases remaining between them. The CDR3 consists of 15 residues. The CDR3 nucleotides are TGTGCCAGCAGCCAAGGGAGGACACGTAATTCACCCCTCCACTTT. Its protein product is CASSQGRTRNSPLHF.

The chain combines TRBV6-2 or TRBV6-3 with TRBJ2-5; 7 nucleotides align to TRBD2. The junction had 12 bases not matched to a gene; V was cut back by 0 bases and J by 2 bases. CDR1 and CDR2 from the germline V gene are MNHEY and SVGEGT. CDR3 length: 18 residues. CDR3 in DNA: TGTGCCAGCAGTTACTCGAGGAGGGGCGGGAGACATCAAGAGACCCAGTACTTC. Translated, it gives CASSYSRRGGRHQETQYF.

This rearrangement joins TRBV30 to TRBJ1-2; no clear D. CDR1 is GTSNPN, CDR2 SVGIG, per germline (reference sequence). CDR3 length equals 13 residues. Between the trimmed V and J ends, which lost 1 base and 9 bases, there was a span of 15 bases. CDR3: CAWSAQRTLRYTF. The CDR3 nucleotides read TGTGCCTGGAGTGCCCAAAGGACTCTACGCTACACCTTC. The complete variable domain, with remaining parts taken from reference TRBV30 and TRBJ1-2, reads SQTIHQWPATLVQPVGSPLSLECTVEGTSNPNLYWYRQAAGRGLQLLFYSVGIGQISSEVPQNLSASRPQDRQFILSSKKLLLSDSGFYLCAWSAQRTLRYTFGSGTRLTVV.

The chain employs TRBV11-1 and TRBJ2-3; 9 bases agree with TRBD2. The ends lost 2 bases at V and 2 bases at J; junction bases unmatched: 11. CDR3 length equals 18 residues. Per the germline V gene, CDR1 is SGHAT and CDR2 is FQDESV (reference sequence). CDR3 coding DNA: TGTGCCAGCAGCTTACCGGTTCGCGGGAGGGCCCTCACAGATACGCAGTATTTT. Protein product: CASSLPVRGRALTDTQYF. The full variable domain, in which reference TRBV11-1 and TRBJ2-3 provide the parts outside the CDR3, is EAEVAQSPRYKITEKSQAVAFWCDPISGHATLYWYRQILGQGPELLVQFQDESVVDDSQLPKDRFSAERLKGVDSTLKIQPAELGDSAMYLCASSLPVRGRALTDTQYFGPGTRLTVL.

V and J are TRBV12-3 or TRBV12-4 and TRBJ2-1, with 12 bases identical to TRBD2. This CDR3 comprises 16 residues. V trimming: 4 bases; J trimming: 5 bases; junction bases outside the gene matches: 6. The chain's CDR3 is CASSSSGRDFNNEQFF. As DNA, the CDR3 is TGTGCCAGCAGTTCTAGCGGGAGGGATTTTAACAATGAGCAGTTCTTC.

The chain is built from TRBV20-1 and TRBJ1-5, with D perhaps TRBD1 (5 bases). Germline V gene data show CDR1 as DFQATT and CDR2 as SNEGSKA (reference sequence). This CDR3 comprises 13 residues. Trimming removed 5 bases from V and 3 bases from J, with 11 bases in between. CDR3 residues: CSAWDPFNQPQHF. CDR3 bases: TGCAGTGCTTGGGACCCATTCAATCAGCCCCAGCATTTT.

This clonotype was detected ten times or more. This chain uses TRBV7-9 with TRBJ2-1; no clear D gene. This CDR3 has 13 residues. The germline V gene has CDR1 SEHNR and CDR2 FQNEAQ (reference sequence). V lost 2 bases, J lost 5 bases, and 7 bases lay in between. CDR3 sequence reads: CASSLRGHNEQFF. The CDR3 region has the DNA TGTGCCAGCAGCTTAAGAGGCCACAATGAGCAGTTCTTC. Drawing the rest from reference TRBV7-9 and TRBJ2-1, the complete variable domain is DTGVSQNPRHKITKRGQNVTFRCDPISEHNRLYWYRQTLGQGPEFLTYFQNEAQLEKSRLLSDRFSAERPKGSFSTLEIQRTEQGDSAMYLCASSLRGHNEQFFGPGTRLTVL.

The chain uses TRBV20-1 and TRBJ1-5; a possible D gene is TRBD1 (5 bases). This CDR3 spans 13 amino acids. Germline V gene data show CDR1 as DFQATT and CDR2 as SNEGSKA (reference sequence). CDR3 protein: CSGGQGRNQPQHF. CDR3 coding DNA: TGCAGCGGGGGTCAGGGCCGCAATCAGCCCCAGCATTTT.

V and J are TRBV29-1 and TRBJ2-7; 7 bases line up with TRBD1. The CDR3 has 13 amino acids. Germline trimming cut 7 bases from V and 2 bases from J; bases unmatched to any gene: 8. From germline, CDR1 is SQVTM and CDR2 ANQGSEA. CDR3: CSAEAGTAYEQYF. CDR3 nucleotides: TGCAGCGCCGAAGCCGGGACAGCCTACGAGCAGTACTTC.

V gene TRBV19 combines with J gene TRBJ2-1; 9 bases are a match to TRBD2. Germline CDR1 and CDR2: LNHDA and SQIVND (reference sequence). After removal of 2 bases from V and 5 bases from J, the junction contained 10 bases not matched to a gene. The CDR3 is 17 residues long. CDR3 DNA: TGTGCCAGTAGTATATCCCTAACTAGCGGGCCAAACAATGAGCAGTTCTTC. Encoded protein: CASSISLTSGPNNEQFF. The full variable domain, its missing parts supplied by reference TRBV19 and TRBJ2-1, is DGGITQSPKYLFRKEGQNVTLSCEQNLNHDAMYWYRQDPGQGLRLIYYSQIVNDFQKGDIAEGYSVSREKKESFPLTVTSAQKNPTAFYLCASSISLTSGPNNEQFFGPGTRLTVL.

This clonotype was found a few times. The J gene is TRBJ2-1, the V gene TRBV7-9; 8 bases align to TRBD1. The CDR3 consists of 13 residues. J lost 8 bases, V lost 5 bases, and 5 bases had no gene match. Germline V lookup: CDR1 SEHNR, CDR2 FQNEAQ (reference sequence). The CDR3 region is CASSVQGGDEQFF. In DNA form, the CDR3 reads TGTGCCAGCAGCGTACAGGGGGGCGATGAGCAGTTCTTC.

This clonotype turned up a few times. V usage is TRBV15 and J usage is TRBJ2-2; possibly TRBD2 for D (5 bases). In germline, CDR1 is LNHNV, CDR2 YYDKDF (reference sequence). The CDR3 spans 16 residues. V was trimmed by 1 base and J by 0 bases, leaving 9 bases between them. CDR3 nucleotides: TGTGCCACCAGCAGAGTATCTAGCTCGAACACCGGGGAGCTGTTTTTT. Its translation: CATSRVSSSNTGELFF.

The rearrangement joins TRBV12-3 or TRBV12-4 to TRBJ2-7; 12 bases align to TRBD1. Trimming at V came to 0 bases and at J to 0 bases, leaving 3 bases not matched to a gene. The CDR3 contains 17 residues. CDR3 protein: CASSLAGTGGASYEQYF. The CDR3 nucleotides are TGTGCCAGCAGTTTAGCGGGGACAGGGGGCGCCTCCTACGAGCAGTACTTC.

The chain couples TRBV6-5 to TRBJ2-3, with D possibly matching TRBD2 (5 bases). Germline values: CDR1 MNHEY, CDR2 SVGAGI. Trimming stripped 2 bases from V and 0 bases from J, with 15 bases between. The CDR3 sequence is 17 residues long. CDR3 region: CASSYALATHSTDTQYF. The CDR3 DNA sequence: TGTGCCAGCAGTTACGCTTTAGCGACCCATAGCACAGATACGCAGTATTTT.

This clonotype was observed a handful of times. The chain couples TRBV5-1 to TRBJ2-5; D is unclear. Trimming left V 0 bases short and J 5 bases short, with 17 bases between. CDR3 length: 16 residues. The germline gives CDR1 SGHRS, CDR2 YFSETQ. CDR3 residues: CASSLGAVSLRETQYF. DNA for the CDR3: TGCGCCAGCAGCTTGGGGGCTGTATCCCTCCGGGAGACCCAGTACTTC.

This clonotype was detected a few times. The chain joins TRBV24-1 to TRBJ1-2; D not certain. Germline-derived CDR1 and CDR2 are KGHDR and SFDVKD. This CDR3 contains 13 residues. The V gene lost 1 base and the J gene lost 4 bases, with 6 bases spanning the gap. CDR3 loop: CATSDFRSYGYTF. CDR3 DNA sequence: TGTGCCACCAGTGATTTCAGGAGCTATGGCTACACCTTC.

The chain joins TRBV15 to TRBJ1-4; D is ambiguous. V lost 0 bases to trimming and J lost 3 bases, with 11 bases between them. The CDR3 is 16 amino acids. The germline V gene encodes CDR1 LNHNV and CDR2 YYDKDF (reference sequence). CDR3 amino acids: CATSREGLAANEKLFF. The DNA for the CDR3 is TGTGCCACCAGCAGAGAGGGGTTGGCGGCTAATGAAAAACTGTTTTTT.

This chain uses TRBV5-1 with TRBJ1-6; possible D gene TRBD1, 5 bases. The CDR3 runs to 14 residues. Trimming shortened V by 4 bases and J by 8 bases, and 13 bases separated the two germline ends. CDR1 and CDR2 (germline): SGHRS, YFSETQ. The chain's CDR3 is CASSKGRWDSPLHF. In DNA form, the CDR3 reads TGCGCCAGCAGCAAGGGACGGTGGGATTCACCCCTCCACTTT.

This clonotype was detected once. The chain combines TRBV24-1 with TRBJ1-5, with D perhaps TRBD1 (5 bases). Germline CDR1 KGHDR, CDR2 SFDVKD. Trimming shortened V by 5 bases and J by 8 bases, and 21 bases separated the two germline ends. The CDR3 totals 16 residues. CDR3 sequence reads: CATSASAGRLEEPQHF. CDR3 nucleotides: TGTGCCACCAGTGCTTCGGCAGGGAGACTTGAAGAGCCCCAGCATTTT.

The chain carries TRBV5-1 and TRBJ2-5; 7 bases line up with TRBD1. Unmatched junction bases numbered 2, after V lost 3 bases and J lost 3 bases. Germline loops: CDR1 SGHRS, CDR2 YFSETQ. The CDR3 has 13 amino acids. The CDR3, as DNA: TGCGCCAGCAGCTATCAGGGGGAAGAGACCCAGTACTTC. Encoded protein: CASSYQGEETQYF.